The clone carrying this T cell receptor (beta chain) occurred a few times. The antigen is unknown. The CDR3 spans 15 residues. CDR1 MDHEN and CDR2 SYDVKM come from the germline V gene. Trimming cost V 7 bases and J 5 bases; bases outside gene matches: 11. This sample is drawn from a study of cytomegalovirus exposure and HLA in healthy donors. Study conclusions and caveats: A later analysis found common viral pathogens apparently linked to several of the most significant clusters. Some TCR beta chains (roughly 160 of them) were listed as cytomegalovirus-associated. A previous analysis found most TCR beta V segments productive roughly 87% or roughly 30% of the time.

The PCR made use of 60 Vbeta and 13 Jbeta primers. Measured with immunoSEQ multiplex PCR; TCRdb has only the in-frame clones, and not every one. The sample holds under 150,000 clones, approximately 60% seen once. This receptor was obtained from a middle-aged woman in good health and CMV-seronegative. The chain uses TRBV28 and TRBJ1-2; TRBD1 matches at 9 bases. Sequenced: PBMCs. CDR3 nucleotide sequence: TGTGCCAGCACTTCCGGGACAGGGTCGCTTTATGGCTACACCTTC. This gives the protein CASTSGTGSLYGYTF.